Shown below are 3 T cell receptor beta chains from a single sample sequenced in a study of graft-versus-host responses after intestinal transplantation. For these TCRs, the target antigens are not known. Assay: immunoSEQ multiplex PCR; the TCRdb copy retains only in-frame clones and omits some. The data contain more than 65,000 clones, around 82% of them singletons. Sequences were derived from unstimulated CD4+ T cells sorted from spleen or lymph node cells, sampled before transplant. The receptors shown here come from a human donor who was the organ donor for an intestinal transplant.

The V call is TRBV7-2, the J call TRBJ1-2; maybe TRBD1 (6 bases). The V and J ends lost 5 bases and 2 bases respectively, with 12 bases between them. The CDR3 sequence is 14 residues long. CDR1 SGHTA and CDR2 FQGNSA come from the germline V gene. CDR3 DNA: TGTGCCAGCAGCCCAAGTAGGGGGAACTATGGCTACACCTTC. This encodes CASSPSRGNYGYTF.

This chain connects TRBV5-1 to TRBJ1-1; 7 bases align to TRBD1. This CDR3 has 15 amino acids. V was pared by 3 bases and J by 1 base, with 6 bases of the junction left unmatched. Per the germline V gene, CDR1 is SGHRS and CDR2 is YFSETQ. Here the CDR3 reads CASSWAGTENTEAFF. The CDR3, as DNA: TGCGCCAGCAGCTGGGCAGGGACAGAGAACACTGAAGCTTTCTTT.

This clone was seen only a few times. The chain employs TRBV30 and TRBJ1-3; D possibly corresponds to TRBD1 (6 bases). The V gene's germline CDR1 is GTSNPN and CDR2 SVGIG (reference sequence). The CDR3 is 10 residues long. V gave up 4 bases and J gave up 11 bases, with 9 bases separating them. The CDR3 DNA is TGTGCCTGGATCGAGGGGGCCATATATTTT. Encoded protein: CAWIEGAIYF. Full variable domain (missing parts from reference TRBV30 and TRBJ1-3): SQTIHQWPATLVQPVGSPLSLECTVEGTSNPNLYWYRQAAGRGLQLLFYSVGIGQISSEVPQNLSASRPQDRQFILSSKKLLLSDSGFYLCAWIEGAIYFGEGSWLTVV.